This entry lists 4 T cell receptor beta chains sequenced from one sample in a study of blood T cells in healthy people across ages. A J-beta primer mix and a sample-barcoded 5' primer were used in a second PCR of about 6 to 12 cycles. MiXCR, applied by TCRdb to the 5' RACE reads, yields one record per CDR3 protein. The sample records 650,000 to 950,000 distinct CDR3 sequences, approximately 44% being singletons. The sequencing input was blood. These receptors were collected from a man between 60 and 75 years old in good health.

This clonotype has only a few counts. V and J are TRBV4-3 and TRBJ1-2; 7 nucleotides align to TRBD1. Looked up from germline, CDR1 is LGHNA and CDR2 is YSLEER. This CDR3 region has 14 residues. Trimming removed 3 bases from V and 8 bases from J; junction bases left unmatched: 9. The CDR3: CASSQADRVGGYTF. Here the CDR3 DNA reads TGCGCCAGCAGCCAGGCTGACAGGGTAGGCGGCTACACCTTC.

J is TRBJ1-2 and V is TRBV3-1; the match to TRBD1 covers 9 bases. Trimming removed 0 bases from V and 4 bases from J; junction bases left unmatched: 15. The V gene's germline CDR1 is LGHDT and CDR2 YNNKEL (reference sequence). There are 19 residues in the CDR3. CDR3 sequence reads: CASSQDLVYVQGAIYGYTF. In DNA, the CDR3 is TGTGCCAGCAGCCAAGATCTTGTTTACGTACAGGGGGCGATCTATGGCTACACCTTC.

The rearrangement uses TRBV20-1 and TRBJ2-7; D unclear. CDR1 and CDR2 (germline): DFQATT, SNEGSKA (reference sequence). The CDR3 totals 12 residues. V shed 5 bases and J shed 3 bases, with 11 bases lying between them. The CDR3 spells CSALPVGYEQYF. The CDR3 nucleotides read TGCAGTGCTTTACCGGTCGGCTACGAGCAGTACTTC.

This clonotype appeared a single time. The chain links TRBV9 to TRBJ2-3, with 12 bases that match TRBD2. The CDR3 consists of 17 residues. Germline V CDR1 and CDR2: SGDLS, YYNGEE. Trimming at V came to 0 bases and at J to 2 bases, leaving 4 bases not matched to a gene. The CDR3 here is CASSVGGLAGSTDTQYF. DNA for the CDR3: TGTGCCAGCAGCGTAGGTGGACTAGCGGGGTCCACAGATACGCAGTATTTT.